This T cell receptor (beta chain) was profiled in a study of T cell changes during pregnancy in multiple sclerosis. Profiling relied on immunoSEQ multiplex PCR, and the TCRdb table lists in-frame clones only, not all of them. The sample shows about 18,000 clones, 85% of them seen only once. Trimming left V 7 bases short and J 0 bases short, with 20 bases between. Germline V gene sequence: CDR1 MNHEY, CDR2 SMNVEV (reference sequence). This CDR3 contains 17 residues. This specimen consisted of CD8+ T cells from peripheral blood mononuclear cells, obtained after pregnancy. The TCR was taken from a female donor with multiple sclerosis, enrolled in a pregnancy study. The rearrangement links TRBV27 to TRBJ2-3; D remains unclear. The CDR3 coding sequence is TGTGCCAGCACGAACCTGCTAAGCATACCTAGCACAGATACGCAGTATTTT. Its translation is CASTNLLSIPSTDTQYF.